The rows below give T cell receptor beta chains drawn from one sample of a study of T cells in Graves' hyperthyroidism and ophthalmopathy. In TCRdb, the multiplex PCR reads were re-called with MiXCR into one record per CDR3 protein. Of 530,000 or so distinct CDR3 sequences in the sample, around 22% were seen once. The sequenced material came from blood. The receptors were sampled from a woman in her 30s with Graves' ophthalmopathy. Both conserved end residues are part of each CDR3. A D gene is named only where the DNA matches it firmly. Clone size is stated in some rows and not others, as once, few, many or a class when expanded.

d_call: -; v_call: TRBV28; j_call: TRBJ2-5; clone_size: many; cdr3_nt: TGTGCCAGCAGTTATGGACTTGCCGGAGGGAAGACCCAGTACTTC; cdr3_aa: CASSYGLAGGKTQYF
d_call: -; v_call: TRBV12-3/TRBV12-4; j_call: TRBJ2-7; clone_size: once; cdr3_nt: TGTGCCAGCAGTTCCACCGGGACGCTCTACGAGCAGTACTTC; cdr3_aa: CASSSTGTLYEQYF
d_call: -; v_call: TRBV20-1; j_call: TRBJ2-4; clone_size: few; cdr3_nt: TGCAGTTGGGACTCTGGAAACATTAAGTACTTC; cdr3_aa: CSWDSGNIKYF
d_call: -; v_call: TRBV10-3; j_call: TRBJ2-4; clone_size: many; cdr3_nt: TGTGCCATCAGTGGGGACGGCAGACACATTCAGTACTTC; cdr3_aa: CAISGDGRHIQYF
d_call: -; v_call: TRBV11-2; j_call: TRBJ2-5; clone_size: many; cdr3_nt: TGTGCCAGCAGCTTTTCGTTAGCGGAAGAGACCCAGTACTTC; cdr3_aa: CASSFSLAEETQYF
d_call: TRBD1; v_call: TRBV20-1; j_call: TRBJ1-2; clone_size: many; cdr3_nt: TGCAGTGCTCCGGACAGGCTGGGTGGCTACACCTTC; cdr3_aa: CSAPDRLGGYTF
d_call: -; v_call: TRBV5-1; j_call: TRBJ2-2; clone_size: few; cdr3_nt: TGCGCCAGCAGCCTAAGATTGAACACCGGGGAGCTGTTTTTT; cdr3_aa: CASSLRLNTGELFF
d_call: -; v_call: TRBV12-3/TRBV12-4; j_call: TRBJ1-3; clone_size: few; cdr3_nt: TGTGCCAGCAGTTTCGCGGGCCACTCTGGAAACACCATATATTTT; cdr3_aa: CASSFAGHSGNTIYF
d_call: TRBD1; v_call: TRBV28; j_call: TRBJ1-1; clone_size: many; cdr3_nt: TGTGCCAGCGGAACTCAGGGGGCGAACACTGAAGCTTTCTTT; cdr3_aa: CASGTQGANTEAFF
d_call: -; v_call: TRBV12-3/TRBV12-4; j_call: TRBJ1-5; clone_size: many; cdr3_nt: TGTGCCAGCAGTACAGGGATCAATCAGCCCCAGCATTTT; cdr3_aa: CASSTGINQPQHF
d_call: -; v_call: TRBV15; j_call: TRBJ1-3; clone_size: -; cdr3_nt: TGTGCCACCAGCAGAGATACAGGCTATGGAAACACCATATATTTT; cdr3_aa: CATSRDTGYGNTIYF
d_call: TRBD1; v_call: TRBV28; j_call: TRBJ1-1; clone_size: many; cdr3_nt: TGTGCCAGCAGTCCTGGAGGACAGGGCGGCACTGAAGCTTTCTTT; cdr3_aa: CASSPGGQGGTEAFF
d_call: -; v_call: TRBV7-9; j_call: TRBJ1-2; clone_size: many; cdr3_nt: TGTGCCAGCAGCACGCCTGAAGGCCACTATGGCTACACCTTC; cdr3_aa: CASSTPEGHYGYTF
d_call: -; v_call: TRBV19; j_call: TRBJ2-7; clone_size: -; cdr3_nt: TGTGCCAGTAGTCCTACCCGTGGACGGTCCTACGAGCAGTACTTC; cdr3_aa: CASSPTRGRSYEQYF
d_call: TRBD1; v_call: TRBV7-9; j_call: TRBJ2-7; clone_size: many; cdr3_nt: TGTGCCAGCATCCCGGCCGGGACAGGGTTGGGCGAGCAGTACTTC; cdr3_aa: CASIPAGTGLGEQYF
d_call: -; v_call: TRBV12-3/TRBV12-4; j_call: TRBJ2-7; clone_size: -; cdr3_nt: TGTGCCATCAGTGACCTGACGGGATCCTACGAGCAGTACTTC; cdr3_aa: CAISDLTGSYEQYF
d_call: -; v_call: TRBV6-2/TRBV6-3; j_call: TRBJ2-7; clone_size: many; cdr3_nt: TGTGCCAGCAGTTCCGTAACCTACGAGCAGTACTTC; cdr3_aa: CASSSVTYEQYF
d_call: TRBD1; v_call: TRBV7-2; j_call: TRBJ2-7; clone_size: -; cdr3_nt: TGTGCCAGCAGCTTGGGACAGGGGGCTGAGCAGTACTTC; cdr3_aa: CASSLGQGAEQYF
d_call: TRBD1; v_call: TRBV10-3; j_call: TRBJ2-7; clone_size: many; cdr3_nt: TGTGCCATCAGTGGGGGACAGGGGGGAGCCTACGAGCAGTACTTC; cdr3_aa: CAISGGQGGAYEQYF
d_call: -; v_call: TRBV12-5; j_call: TRBJ1-1; clone_size: few; cdr3_nt: TGTGCTAGTGGTTTGACCCCCTCAGTGAACACTGAAGCTTTCTTT; cdr3_aa: CASGLTPSVNTEAFF
d_call: TRBD1; v_call: TRBV7-9; j_call: TRBJ1-1; clone_size: few; cdr3_nt: TGTGCCAGCAGTCCCCGACAGGGTTCGGACACTGAAGCTTTCTTT; cdr3_aa: CASSPRQGSDTEAFF
d_call: -; v_call: TRBV2; j_call: TRBJ1-1; clone_size: many; cdr3_nt: TGTGCCACCCGGCTTGGGGTGATGAACACTGAAGCTTTCTTT; cdr3_aa: CATRLGVMNTEAFF
d_call: -; v_call: TRBV12-3/TRBV12-4; j_call: TRBJ2-7; clone_size: -; cdr3_nt: TGTGCCAGCAGTTTATACGGAGACTACGAGCAGTACTTC; cdr3_aa: CASSLYGDYEQYF
d_call: -; v_call: TRBV28; j_call: TRBJ1-2; clone_size: -; cdr3_nt: TGTGCCAGCAGTTTATGCACAGCATGCGCTAACTATGGCTACACCTTC; cdr3_aa: CASSLCTACANYGYTF
d_call: -; v_call: TRBV5-1; j_call: TRBJ1-2; clone_size: many; cdr3_nt: TGCGCCAGCAGCTTGGAACACTACGGTGGCTACACCTTC; cdr3_aa: CASSLEHYGGYTF
d_call: TRBD2; v_call: TRBV7-8; j_call: TRBJ2-7; clone_size: -; cdr3_nt: TGTGCCAGCAGCAGGGGACTAGCGGGAGGAACCCCCTACGAGCAGTACTTC; cdr3_aa: CASSRGLAGGTPYEQYF
d_call: TRBD1; v_call: TRBV28; j_call: TRBJ1-3; clone_size: many; cdr3_nt: TGTGCCAGCAACGGACAGGGGGGCTTCTCTGGAAACACCATATATTTT; cdr3_aa: CASNGQGGFSGNTIYF
d_call: -; v_call: TRBV6-1; j_call: TRBJ2-5; clone_size: -; cdr3_nt: TGTGCCAGCTTAGATGGGCGCGGAGAGACCCAGTACTTC; cdr3_aa: CASLDGRGETQYF
d_call: TRBD1; v_call: TRBV7-3; j_call: TRBJ1-1; clone_size: -; cdr3_nt: TGTGCCAGCAGCCGCGGGACAGGGGATCGGTTCTTT; cdr3_aa: CASSRGTGDRFF
d_call: TRBD1; v_call: TRBV6-1; j_call: TRBJ1-1; clone_size: many; cdr3_nt: TGTGCCAGCAGTGCAAGACTACTCAGGGGGCGCGGAAACACTGAAGCTTTCTTT; cdr3_aa: CASSARLLRGRGNTEAFF
d_call: TRBD1; v_call: TRBV12-5; j_call: TRBJ1-3; clone_size: -; cdr3_nt: TGTGCTAGTGGTTTGCCGGGACAGGCGACCTGGGACACCATATATTTT; cdr3_aa: CASGLPGQATWDTIYF
d_call: -; v_call: TRBV6-1; j_call: TRBJ1-5; clone_size: -; cdr3_nt: TGTGCCAGCAGTAAGACGGGCGAAGGTCAGCCCCAGCATTTT; cdr3_aa: CASSKTGEGQPQHF
d_call: -; v_call: TRBV20-1; j_call: TRBJ1-3; clone_size: many; cdr3_nt: TGCAGTGCTAGCCCCCGGACGGTCTCTGGAAACACCATATATTTT; cdr3_aa: CSASPRTVSGNTIYF
d_call: -; v_call: TRBV7-3; j_call: TRBJ1-1; clone_size: many; cdr3_nt: TGTGCCAGCAGCACCCAACCGAACACTGAAGCTTTCTTT; cdr3_aa: CASSTQPNTEAFF
d_call: -; v_call: TRBV19; j_call: TRBJ1-2; clone_size: -; cdr3_nt: TGTGCCACACGCCCTGGCCAGGGAGGCTATGGCTACACCTTC; cdr3_aa: CATRPGQGGYGYTF
d_call: TRBD2; v_call: TRBV20-1; j_call: TRBJ2-2; clone_size: -; cdr3_nt: TGCAGTGCTAGAGATGGGCCTAGCGGGGGCGACACCGGGGAGCTGTTTTTT; cdr3_aa: CSARDGPSGGDTGELFF
d_call: TRBD1; v_call: TRBV11-2; j_call: TRBJ1-1; clone_size: many; cdr3_nt: TGTGCCAGCGGATACAGGGGCGACGGGGCTTTCTTT; cdr3_aa: CASGYRGDGAFF
d_call: -; v_call: TRBV11-2; j_call: TRBJ2-2; clone_size: -; cdr3_nt: TGTGCCAGCAGCATAAGCACAGGGTACCCCGGGGAGCTGTGTTTT; cdr3_aa: CASSISTGYPGELCF
d_call: TRBD1; v_call: TRBV27; j_call: TRBJ2-7; clone_size: many; cdr3_nt: TGTGCCAGCAGGGAGGGGGACAGGGTTTACGAGCAGTACTTC; cdr3_aa: CASREGDRVYEQYF
d_call: -; v_call: TRBV6-1; j_call: TRBJ2-5; clone_size: many; cdr3_nt: TGTGCCAGCTGGCTGGGGGAGACCCAGTACTTC; cdr3_aa: CASWLGETQYF
d_call: TRBD1; v_call: TRBV5-1; j_call: TRBJ2-7; clone_size: -; cdr3_nt: TGCGCCAGCAGCTTGACGACAGGGATCTACGTGCAGTACTTC; cdr3_aa: CASSLTTGIYVQYF
d_call: -; v_call: TRBV10-1; j_call: TRBJ2-4; clone_size: many; cdr3_nt: TGCGCCAGCAGTGATCGGGATCTAGCCAAAAACATTAAGTACTTC; cdr3_aa: CASSDRDLAKNIKYF
d_call: TRBD1; v_call: TRBV30; j_call: TRBJ2-7; clone_size: few; cdr3_nt: TGTGCCTGGAGGTCCCTACGCCGAGACAGGGGATTTGGTTGCGAGCAGTACTTC; cdr3_aa: CAWRSLRRDRGFGCEQYF
d_call: -; v_call: TRBV15; j_call: TRBJ1-5; clone_size: few; cdr3_nt: TGTGCCACCAGCAGAGATCAGGGCCCTCAGCCCCAGCATTTT; cdr3_aa: CATSRDQGPQPQHF
d_call: TRBD2; v_call: TRBV28; j_call: TRBJ2-7; clone_size: once; cdr3_nt: TGTGCCAGCAGTTTAGCGGGAGTTGATAGCTACGAGCAGTACTTC; cdr3_aa: CASSLAGVDSYEQYF
d_call: TRBD1; v_call: TRBV27; j_call: TRBJ2-2; clone_size: many; cdr3_nt: TGTGCCAGCAGTCCAGGGACAGGGATGGGGGAGCTGTTTTTT; cdr3_aa: CASSPGTGMGELFF
d_call: -; v_call: TRBV12-3/TRBV12-4; j_call: TRBJ2-7; clone_size: -; cdr3_nt: TGTGCCAGCAGCCAAGGAGGGGGCCAGGCCTACGAGCAGTACTTC; cdr3_aa: CASSQGGGQAYEQYF
d_call: -; v_call: TRBV6-1; j_call: TRBJ1-1; clone_size: -; cdr3_nt: TGTGCCAGCAGAGGCACCAACAGGAACACTGAAGCTTTCTTT; cdr3_aa: CASRGTNRNTEAFF
d_call: -; v_call: TRBV4-1; j_call: TRBJ2-5; clone_size: -; cdr3_nt: TGCGCCAGCAGCCAGGGACTCGCCCAAGAGACCCAGTGCTTC; cdr3_aa: CASSQGLAQETQCF
d_call: -; v_call: TRBV7-3; j_call: TRBJ2-2; clone_size: -; cdr3_nt: TGTGCCAGCAGCCAGTCGACGGCTACTAACGGGGATCTGTTTTTT; cdr3_aa: CASSQSTATNGDLFF
d_call: -; v_call: TRBV11-1; j_call: TRBJ2-5; clone_size: -; cdr3_nt: TGTGCCAGCAGCTACCCCGGGGGAATTACAGGTCCCAGAGAGACCCAGTACTTC; cdr3_aa: CASSYPGGITGPRETQYF
d_call: -; v_call: TRBV6-1; j_call: TRBJ1-1; clone_size: few; cdr3_nt: TGTGCCAGCGAAACCGGGGCGCGGTGGTTTTTGCACACTGAAGCTTTCTTT; cdr3_aa: CASETGARWFLHTEAFF
d_call: TRBD1; v_call: TRBV6-2/TRBV6-3; j_call: TRBJ2-5; clone_size: many; cdr3_nt: TGTGCCAGCACCCCCGGGGACAGGGTTTGGGAGACCCAGTACTTC; cdr3_aa: CASTPGDRVWETQYF
d_call: TRBD1; v_call: TRBV28; j_call: TRBJ2-7; clone_size: -; cdr3_nt: TGTGCCAGCAGGACAGGGTTGTACGAGCAGTACTTC; cdr3_aa: CASRTGLYEQYF